These 9 T cell receptor beta chains came from one sample sequenced in a study of blood T cell repertoires in COVID-19. The table came from immunoSEQ multiplex PCR; TCRdb's copy has only in-frame clones and leaves some out. The profile shows some 160,000 clones, just under 85% of them singletons. The sequenced sample was peripheral blood. The origin of the receptors is an elderly woman with COVID-19, enrolled during active disease.

The chain recombines TRBV25-1 with TRBJ2-2; 8 positions agree with TRBD2. V was clipped by 1 base and J by 7 bases; unmatched bases: 11. The CDR3 is 17 residues long. CDR1 MGHDK and CDR2 SYGVNS come from the germline V gene. CDR3 nucleotides: TGTGCCAGCAGTGAATCCCACGGGAGGGCCAGGGACGGGGAGCTGTTTTTT. Encoded protein: CASSESHGRARDGELFF.

The chain uses TRBV19 and TRBJ2-7; 7 bases match TRBD2. This CDR3 comprises 16 residues. Germline V CDR1 and CDR2: LNHDA, SQIVND (reference sequence). V shed 4 bases and J 0 bases; nucleotides not matched to a gene: 9. The CDR3 loop is CASSTSASGFSYEQYF. The CDR3 DNA reads as TGTGCCAGTAGTACCTCCGCTAGCGGATTCTCCTACGAGCAGTACTTC.

V is TRBV30 and J is TRBJ2-3, with TRBD1 as a possible D gene (7 bases). The CDR3 totals 16 residues. The V gene lost 2 bases and the J gene lost 2 bases, with 17 bases spanning the gap. Germline CDR1 and CDR2: GTSNPN and SVGIG (reference sequence). This CDR3 is CAWSQGGPGYTDTQYF. Here the CDR3 DNA reads TGTGCCTGGAGTCAGGGGGGCCCGGGCTACACAGATACGCAGTATTTT.

The gene calls are TRBV5-1 and TRBJ2-7; D remains unclear. V gave up 2 bases and J gave up 0 bases, with 6 bases separating them. The germline V gene has CDR1 SGHRS and CDR2 YFSETQ. The CDR3 contains 13 residues. CDR3 nucleotides: TGCGCCAGCAGCTTCCAATCCTCCTACGAGCAGTACTTC. Protein product: CASSFQSSYEQYF.

J is TRBJ1-2 and V is TRBV20-1; TRBD1 matches at 7 bases. Trimming cost V 6 bases and J 8 bases; bases outside gene matches: 6. Germline loops: CDR1 DFQATT, CDR2 SNEGSKA (reference sequence). CDR3 length equals 11 residues. For the CDR3, the DNA is TGCAGTGCGCGGACAGGCTTCGGCTACACCTTC. This gives the protein CSARTGFGYTF.

The V and J genes are TRBV12-3 or TRBV12-4 and TRBJ1-1; tentatively, D is TRBD1 (5 bases). This CDR3 spans 12 amino acids. V lost 5 bases, J lost 4 bases, and 8 bases lay in between. DNA for the CDR3: TGTGCCAGCAGTACGCAGGGCACTGAAGCTTTCTTT. Translation: CASSTQGTEAFF.

V usage is TRBV12-5 and J usage is TRBJ1-6, with TRBD1 matching 8 bases. This CDR3 spans 17 amino acids. Germline V lookup: CDR1 LGHNT, CDR2 FRNRAP. V lost 5 bases, J lost 0 bases, and 6 bases stayed unmatched. CDR3 amino acids: CASGSPGGSSYNSPLHF. In DNA, the CDR3 is TGTGCTAGTGGTAGCCCAGGGGGCTCCTCCTATAATTCACCCCTCCACTTT.

This rearrangement joins TRBV11-1 to TRBJ1-4, with D tentatively TRBD1 (6 bases). This CDR3 has 15 amino acids. The germline gives CDR1 SGHAT, CDR2 FQDESV (reference sequence). The ends were cut back, 5 bases at V and 3 bases at J, with 13 bases in the middle. CDR3 coding DNA: TGTGCCAGCAGCATCCTACAGGGCTCTAATGAAAAACTGTTTTTT. Protein product: CASSILQGSNEKLFF. The full variable domain, with the rest looked up from reference TRBV11-1 and TRBJ1-4, is EAEVAQSPRYKITEKSQAVAFWCDPISGHATLYWYRQILGQGPELLVQFQDESVVDDSQLPKDRFSAERLKGVDSTLKIQPAELGDSAMYLCASSILQGSNEKLFFGSGTQLSVL.

V usage is TRBV7-2 and J usage is TRBJ2-7, with a tentative D call TRBD2 (5 bases). V was clipped by 1 base and J by 12 bases, with 13 bases between them. The CDR3 loop spans 12 amino acids. Germline V gene sequence: CDR1 SGHTA, CDR2 FQGNSA. CDR3: CASSLGMGVRYF. CDR3 in DNA: TGTGCCAGCAGCTTAGGAATGGGAGTCAGGTACTTC.